A single sample gave rise to the 30 T cell receptor beta chains below, sequenced in a study of shared T cell receptors in the human thymus. Clones were read by immunoSEQ multiplex PCR, and TCRdb kept only the in-frame ones, dropping some. This sample carries 700,000 or so clones, 80% to 90% of them seen once, and the ten largest clones take about 0.011%. This sample was shared with a second study, whose subject was human thymus T cells.

Input material: thymocytes. These receptors originate from a girl less than two years old with a congenital heart defect.

This chain uses TRBV5-1 with TRBJ1-6; unclear D gene. CDR1 and CDR2 from the germline V gene are SGHRS and YFSETQ. CDR3 size: 18 residues. The V gene lost 0 bases and the J gene lost 5 bases, with 18 bases spanning the gap. CDR3 sequence: CASSLDSREEDNNSPLHF. For the CDR3, the DNA is TGCGCCAGCAGCTTGGATTCTCGGGAAGAGGATAATAATTCACCCCTCCACTTT. The complete variable domain, with remaining parts taken from reference TRBV5-1 and TRBJ1-6, reads KAGVTQTPRYLIKTRGQQVTLSCSPISGHRSVSWYQQTPGQGLQFLFEYFSETQRNKGNFPGRFSGRQFSNSRSEMNVSTLELGDSALYLCASSLDSREEDNNSPLHFGNGTRLTVT.

This clone came up a few times. The V and J genes are TRBV15 and TRBJ2-1; D is possibly TRBD2 (5 bases). This CDR3 spans 18 amino acids. The germline CDR1 and CDR2 sequences are LNHNV and YYDKDF (reference sequence). V was shortened by 0 bases and J by 7 bases, with 22 bases between the two germline ends. CDR3 loop: CATSRDLSGAAPRNEQFF. The DNA of the CDR3 is TGTGCCACCAGCAGAGATTTAAGCGGAGCAGCCCCTAGGAATGAGCAGTTCTTC.

V and J are TRBV30 and TRBJ1-2; 9 nucleotides line up with TRBD1. V trimming: 2 bases; J trimming: 4 bases; junction bases outside the gene matches: 20. The V gene's germline CDR1 is GTSNPN and CDR2 SVGIG (reference sequence). CDR3 length: 19 residues. Written as DNA, the CDR3 is TGTGCCTGGAGTTTGGGCCACGTCCCGGGACAGGGTCCAGGCTATGGCTACACCTTC. This translates into CAWSLGHVPGQGPGYGYTF.

This clone has just one count. The chain employs TRBV7-2 and TRBJ1-1, with D perhaps matching TRBD1 (6 bases). In germline, CDR1 is SGHTA, CDR2 FQGNSA. V lost 5 bases, J lost 2 bases, and 15 bases lay in between. CDR3 size: 15 residues. CDR3 loop: CASSPQTGVNTEAFF. CDR3 DNA sequence: TGTGCCAGCAGCCCCCAGACAGGTGTCAACACTGAAGCTTTCTTT.

V and J are TRBV4-3 and TRBJ2-5, with D possibly TRBD1 on 6 matching bases. Trimming took 3 bases from V and 1 from J, leaving 18 bases between them. The CDR3 totals 17 residues. From germline, CDR1 is LGHNA and CDR2 YSLEER. The CDR3 is CASSQATGQLTQETQYF. For the CDR3, the DNA is TGCGCCAGCAGCCAGGCTACCGGACAGCTGACCCAAGAGACCCAGTACTTC.

The chain joins TRBV2 to TRBJ1-1; 10 nucleotides agree with TRBD1. The CDR3 covers 15 residues. Germline V gene data show CDR1 as SNHLY and CDR2 as FYNNEI. After removal of 6 bases from V and 2 bases from J, the junction contained 6 bases not matched to a gene. CDR3 sequence (DNA): TGTGCCAGCAGCACCGGGACAGGGGATAACACTGAAGCTTTCTTT. This sequence encodes CASSTGTGDNTEAFF.

This chain uses TRBV25-1 with TRBJ1-6, with no clear D. Germline CDR1 reads MGHDK; CDR2 reads SYGVNS. Trimming removed 2 bases at V and 8 bases at J, with 7 bases between. This CDR3 comprises 13 residues. CDR3 region: CASSEHSHSPLHF. In DNA, the CDR3 is TGTGCCAGCAGTGAACATAGTCATTCACCCCTCCACTTT.

The chain joins TRBV7-7 to TRBJ2-1; TRBD1 agrees at 7 bases. Germline CDR1 reads SSHAT; CDR2 reads FNYEAQ (reference sequence). The V gene end was trimmed by 2 bases and the J gene end by 4 bases; junction bases not matched to a gene: 5. The CDR3 extends over 15 amino acids. CDR3 loop: CASSLNGTDYNEQFF. In DNA, the CDR3 is TGTGCCAGCAGCTTAAATGGGACAGATTACAATGAGCAGTTCTTC.

This chain uses TRBV2 with TRBJ2-5, with D tentatively TRBD1 (5 bases). Germline V gene data show CDR1 as SNHLY and CDR2 as FYNNEI. Trimming pared 4 bases from V and 5 bases from J, leaving 8 bases between. The CDR3 extends over 12 amino acids. CDR3 in amino acids: CASSAGFETQYF. CDR3 coding DNA: TGTGCCAGCAGTGCAGGGTTTGAGACCCAGTACTTC.

V gene TRBV7-9 combines with J gene TRBJ2-1; 10 bases are a match to TRBD1. The length of the CDR3 is 16 residues. Germline CDR1 SEHNR, CDR2 FQNEAQ (reference sequence). J lost 7 bases, V lost 4 bases, and 10 bases had no gene match. CDR3 loop: CASSSGTGEVKNEQFF. The CDR3 nucleotides are TGTGCCAGCAGCTCCGGGACAGGGGAAGTGAAGAATGAGCAGTTCTTC.

This chain connects TRBV6-1 to TRBJ2-1, with 9 positions matching TRBD1. The V gene's germline CDR1 is MNHNS and CDR2 SASEGT. J was trimmed by 1 base and V by 7 bases; bases with no gene match: 5. The CDR3 is 15 amino acids. The DNA of the CDR3 is TGTGCCAGCACTGGGACAGGGACATCCTACAATGAGCAGTTCTTC. Amino acid sequence: CASTGTGTSYNEQFF.

The chain is built from TRBV4-1 and TRBJ2-2; D unresolved. The CDR3 is 18 amino acids. CDR1 and CDR2 from the germline V gene are MGHRA and YSYEKL. The ends were cut back, 0 bases at V and 6 bases at J, with 20 bases in the middle. CDR3 protein: CASSQDLGNSTSPGELFF. CDR3 bases: TGCGCCAGCAGCCAAGATTTGGGCAATTCGACATCACCCGGGGAGCTGTTTTTT.

The chain links TRBV7-9 to TRBJ1-1; TRBD1 matches at 8 bases. The CDR3 covers 16 residues. V shed 3 bases and J 0 bases; nucleotides not matched to a gene: 6. Germline assignment: CDR1 SEHNR and CDR2 FQNEAQ (reference sequence). CDR3 DNA sequence: TGTGCCAGCAGCTTCGTAGGGACAGGAATGAACACTGAAGCTTTCTTT. Protein: CASSFVGTGMNTEAFF.

The chain uses TRBV7-2 and TRBJ1-5; no firm D call. Deletions cut 1 base from V and 5 bases from J, with 6 bases between. The germline V gene encodes CDR1 SGHTA and CDR2 FQGNSA. The CDR3 has 13 residues. As DNA, the CDR3 is TGTGCCAGCAGCTTAGATCCCGATCAGCCCCAGCATTTT. This sequence encodes CASSLDPDQPQHF. The full variable domain, its missing parts supplied by reference TRBV7-2 and TRBJ1-5, is GAGVSQSPSNKVTEKGKDVELRCDPISGHTALYWYRQSLGQGLEFLIYFQGNSAPDKSGLPSDRFSAERTGGSVSTLTIQRTQQEDSAVYLCASSLDPDQPQHFGDGTRLSIL.

The CDR3 DNA is TGTGCCAGTAGTACCGGACTGAGCCCCTATAATTCACCCCTCCACTTT. It specifies CASSTGLSPYNSPLHF. The chain has TRBV19 and TRBJ1-6; the D is unclear. V was cut by 4 bases and J by 2 bases, with 12 bases left in between. The CDR3 totals 16 residues. The germline gives CDR1 LNHDA, CDR2 SQIVND (reference sequence).

The CDR3 loop reads CASSKSTENYGYTF. As DNA, the CDR3 is TGCGCCAGCAGCAAATCGACAGAGAACTATGGCTACACCTTC. This chain connects TRBV5-1 to TRBJ1-2, with D possibly matching TRBD1 (5 bases). V lost 4 bases to trimming and J lost 2 bases, with 12 bases between them. Per the germline V gene, CDR1 is SGHRS and CDR2 is YFSETQ. The CDR3 totals 14 residues.

This chain connects TRBV5-1 to TRBJ1-2; D gene ambiguous. Germline CDR1 SGHRS, CDR2 YFSETQ. The V end was cut by 0 bases, the J end by 8 bases, with 14 bases between. CDR3 length: 14 residues. CDR3 nucleotide sequence: TGCGCCAGCAGCTTGGTTGGTCGGGGAAGCGGCTACACCTTC. Encoded protein: CASSLVGRGSGYTF.

V usage is TRBV5-1 and J usage is TRBJ2-1, with 12 bases that match TRBD2. The CDR3 extends over 16 amino acids. V was clipped by 3 bases and J by 8 bases; unmatched bases: 9. Germline V CDR1 and CDR2: SGHRS, YFSETQ. The CDR3 DNA is TGCGCCAGCAGCTCTCTTGCGACTAGCGGGGGAGATGAGCAGTTCTTC. This gives the protein CASSSLATSGGDEQFF.

V gene TRBV6-6 combines with J gene TRBJ2-1, with TRBD1 identical over 9 bases. Trimming took 6 bases from V and 6 from J; bases not matched to a gene: 6. Germline V gene sequence: CDR1 MNHNY, CDR2 SVGAGI (reference sequence). CDR3 length: 14 amino acids. The CDR3 loop is CASSGTGHLNEQFF. CDR3 nucleotides: TGTGCCAGCAGCGGGACAGGGCACCTCAATGAGCAGTTCTTC.

This chain uses TRBV7-2 with TRBJ1-1, with TRBD1 matching over 9 bases. Germline loops: CDR1 SGHTA, CDR2 FQGNSA. V lost 5 bases, J lost 1 base, and 8 bases stayed unmatched. The CDR3 is made up of 16 amino acids. This CDR3 reads CASSDDRGRRNTEAFF. CDR3 DNA: TGTGCCAGCAGCGACGACAGGGGGAGGCGGAACACTGAAGCTTTCTTT.

The chain employs TRBV27 and TRBJ1-1; D is unresolved. Trimming cost V 3 bases and J 1 base, with 15 bases left between them. This CDR3 contains 16 residues. CDR1 MNHEY and CDR2 SMNVEV come from the germline V gene (reference sequence). CDR3 bases: TGTGCCAGCAGTTTTTCGGAGCGGACGGGGAACACTGAAGCTTTCTTT. Encoded protein: CASSFSERTGNTEAFF.

The V gene is TRBV19, the J gene TRBJ1-2; D unclear. In germline, CDR1 is LNHDA, CDR2 SQIVND (reference sequence). This CDR3 spans 14 amino acids. Trimming took 1 base from V and 1 from J, leaving 7 bases between them. The CDR3 region is CASSIVGSNYGYTF. The CDR3 DNA reads TGTGCCAGTAGTATAGTGGGCAGTAACTATGGCTACACCTTC.

This clone was detected once. The chain couples TRBV11-2 to TRBJ2-7; no firm D call. The CDR3 has 14 amino acids. Germline CDR1 and CDR2: SGHAT and FQNNGV. V lost 1 base, J lost 7 bases, and 14 bases lay in between. The CDR3 here is CASSLVALSEEQYF. CDR3 nucleotides: TGTGCCAGCAGCTTAGTGGCCCTCTCGGAGGAGCAGTACTTC.

On this clone itself: In the same sample, other DNA sequences code for this CDR3. V and J are TRBV7-9 and TRBJ1-6, with TRBD1 as a possible D gene (5 bases). This CDR3 has 19 residues. V gave up 3 bases and J gave up 7 bases, with 25 bases separating them. Germline assignment: CDR1 SEHNR and CDR2 FQNEAQ (reference sequence). CDR3 protein: CASSFDGGTPSSSNSPLHF. DNA for the CDR3: TGTGCCAGCAGCTTTGACGGGGGGACCCCCTCATCATCCAATTCACCCCTCCACTTT.

The gene calls are TRBV5-1 and TRBJ1-2; TRBD1 agrees at 7 bases. Germline values: CDR1 SGHRS, CDR2 YFSETQ. The length of the CDR3 is 14 residues. The junction had 5 bases not matched to a gene; V was cut back by 0 bases and J by 6 bases. The CDR3 sequence: CASSLVSGGHGYTF. DNA for the CDR3: TGCGCCAGCAGCTTGGTCTCAGGGGGTCATGGCTACACCTTC.

For this clone: The junction departs from the called germline gene at one end, perhaps through a read error. This chain links TRBV10-3 with TRBJ1-1; D gene ambiguous. CDR1 is ENHRY, CDR2 SYGVKD, per germline. CDR3 length: 11 amino acids. The chain's CDR3 is CASSLYTEAFF. The CDR3 DNA is TGTGCCAGCAGTCTATACACTGAAGCTTTCTTT.

The V call is TRBV18, the J call TRBJ1-1; unclear D gene. This CDR3 has 14 amino acids. The germline V gene has CDR1 KGHSH and CDR2 LQKENI. V lost 8 bases and J 0 bases, leaving 13 bases between the germline ends. CDR3 in amino acids: CASHHGLVNTEAFF. The DNA of the CDR3 is TGTGCCAGCCACCACGGGTTAGTGAACACTGAAGCTTTCTTT.

This clone was detected only once. CDR3 nucleotide sequence: TGCGCCAGCAGCCCGACGACAGGGGCCCCCTATGGCTACACCTTC. Its translation is CASSPTTGAPYGYTF. The chain uses TRBV4-3 and TRBJ1-2; TRBD1 matches at 8 bases. The CDR3 is 15 amino acids. Per germline, CDR1 LGHNA and CDR2 YSLEER. The V gene end was trimmed by 4 bases and the J gene end by 4 bases; junction bases not matched to a gene: 8.

This chain connects TRBV4-1 to TRBJ1-2; 9 bases map to TRBD1. This CDR3 is built from 17 residues. Unmatched junction bases numbered 11, after V lost 0 bases and J lost 6 bases. Germline CDR1 reads MGHRA; CDR2 reads YSYEKL. CDR3 DNA sequence: TGCGCCAGCAGCCAAGATCGCCGGACAGGGGCCGGGGATGGCTACACCTTC. This codes for CASSQDRRTGAGDGYTF.

The rearrangement uses TRBV4-1 and TRBJ1-6; no clear D gene. The CDR3 sequence is 16 residues long. Germline assignment: CDR1 MGHRA and CDR2 YSYEKL. V lost 0 bases to trimming and J lost 9 bases, with 15 bases between them. This CDR3 is CASSQERGPPSSPLHF. CDR3 DNA sequence: TGCGCCAGCAGCCAAGAAAGAGGTCCTCCCAGTTCACCCCTCCACTTT.